This T cell receptor beta chain was documented in a study of T cell responses to AZD1222 COVID-19 vaccine. Overall study context: Both about-4-week and about-12-week second-dose recipients were combined. Regarding the study as a whole: Females outnumbered males among donors, who were mostly white British; clonal diversity was possibly underestimated. Spike-wide coverage was observed for vaccine-associated CD4 TCRs, with dominant responses at 160-218 and 743-854.

Germline CDR1 and CDR2: SQVTM and ANQGSEA. This CDR3 contains 15 residues. J lost 8 bases, V lost 2 bases, and 10 bases had no gene match. Assay: immunoSEQ multiplex PCR; the TCRdb copy retains only in-frame clones and omits some. This table has 130,000 to 150,000 clones, about 93% appearing once. Comment on this clone: The antigen remains undetermined.

This clonotype was sampled from an adult in good health. The rearrangement joins TRBV29-1 to TRBJ1-2, with 11 bases aligning to TRBD1. This specimen consisted of peripheral blood, obtained on day 0 of AZD1222 vaccination. CDR3 sequence: CSVERTGGASEGYTF. The CDR3 DNA reads as TGCAGCGTTGAACGGACAGGGGGCGCATCGGAAGGCTACACCTTC.